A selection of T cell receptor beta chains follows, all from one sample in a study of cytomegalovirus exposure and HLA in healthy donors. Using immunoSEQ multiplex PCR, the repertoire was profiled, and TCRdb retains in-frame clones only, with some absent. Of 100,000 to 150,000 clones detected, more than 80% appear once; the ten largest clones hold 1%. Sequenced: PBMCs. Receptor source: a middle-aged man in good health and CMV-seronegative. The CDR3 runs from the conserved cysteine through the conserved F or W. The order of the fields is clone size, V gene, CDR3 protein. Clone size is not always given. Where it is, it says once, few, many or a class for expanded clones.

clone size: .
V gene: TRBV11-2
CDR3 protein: CASRTGTVYEQYF

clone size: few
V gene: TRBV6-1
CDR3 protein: CATQEVPNEKLFF

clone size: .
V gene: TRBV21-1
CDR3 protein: CASSRRQGAGEKLFF

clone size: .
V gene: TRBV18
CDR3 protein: CASSPVHPKPYEQYF

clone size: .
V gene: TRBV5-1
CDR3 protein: CASSRGDTGELFF

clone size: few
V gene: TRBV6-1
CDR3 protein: CASREGAGGSYEQYF

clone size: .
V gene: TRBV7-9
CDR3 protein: CASSQQGVGYGYTF

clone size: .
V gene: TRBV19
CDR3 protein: CASNYREEKLFF

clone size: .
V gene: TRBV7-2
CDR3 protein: CASSSRQGVDSPLHF

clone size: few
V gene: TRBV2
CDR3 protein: CASSGRNEKLFF

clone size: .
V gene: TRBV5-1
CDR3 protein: CASSPNGVAYEQYF

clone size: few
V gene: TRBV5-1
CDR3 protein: CASSSKVSGGLYEQFF

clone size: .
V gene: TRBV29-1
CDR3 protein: CSTIGLAGGAYEQYF

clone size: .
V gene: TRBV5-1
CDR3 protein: CASSLGTGPYEQYF

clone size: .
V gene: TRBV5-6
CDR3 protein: CASSLGAGYTGELFF

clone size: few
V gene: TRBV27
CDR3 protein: CASSGSGNQPQHF

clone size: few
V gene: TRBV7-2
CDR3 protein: CASSLDYRDGTEAFF

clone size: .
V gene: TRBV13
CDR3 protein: CASSPTTPAEQFF

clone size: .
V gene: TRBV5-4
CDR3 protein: CASSLGTGGDIQYF

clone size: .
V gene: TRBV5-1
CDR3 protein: CASSKGLAGALSGANVLTF

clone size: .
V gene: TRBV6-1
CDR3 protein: CASSKGTSGRASYNEQFF

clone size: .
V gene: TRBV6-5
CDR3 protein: CASRRDTEAFF

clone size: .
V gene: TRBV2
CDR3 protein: CASDGGTASTYEQYF

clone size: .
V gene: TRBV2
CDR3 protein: CASRGTTSTDTQYF

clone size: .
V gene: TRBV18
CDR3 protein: CASSDGRGAYNEQFF

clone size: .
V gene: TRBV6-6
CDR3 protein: CASSYSTGQGSWAQYF

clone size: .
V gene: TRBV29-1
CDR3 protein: CSVRGSGGSYEQYF

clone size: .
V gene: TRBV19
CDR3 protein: CASRRDSHPTDTQYF

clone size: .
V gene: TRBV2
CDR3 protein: CASSELAGPSGANVLTF

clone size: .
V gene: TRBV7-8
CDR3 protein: CASSPPTGTSGKTQYF

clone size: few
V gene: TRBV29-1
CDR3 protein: CSVKRTEGNEQFF

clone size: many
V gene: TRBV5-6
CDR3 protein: CASSSTDSGEKLFF

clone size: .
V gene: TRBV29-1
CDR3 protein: CSVEGTAMNTEAFF

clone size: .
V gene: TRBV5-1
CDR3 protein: CASRPRGSGGRGREQYF

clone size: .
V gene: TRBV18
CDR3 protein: CASSQGYQETQYF

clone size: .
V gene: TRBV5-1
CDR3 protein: CASSLGVSSGNTIYF

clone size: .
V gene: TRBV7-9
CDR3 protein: CASSTGQGVYGYTF

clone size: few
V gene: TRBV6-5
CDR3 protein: CASSYSQGNSPLHF

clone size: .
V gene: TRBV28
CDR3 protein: CASSSTRGSPLHF

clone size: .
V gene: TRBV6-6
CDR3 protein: CASSYWASAEQETQYF

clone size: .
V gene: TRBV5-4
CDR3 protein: CASSGWDRLNNEQFF

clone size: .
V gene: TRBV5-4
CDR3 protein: CASSPPGQLQETQYF

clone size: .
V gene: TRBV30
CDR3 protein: CAWSVIRRTANTNYGYTF

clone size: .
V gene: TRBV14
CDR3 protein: CASSQGLRDTQYF

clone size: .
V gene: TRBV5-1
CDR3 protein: CASSWTENTEAFF